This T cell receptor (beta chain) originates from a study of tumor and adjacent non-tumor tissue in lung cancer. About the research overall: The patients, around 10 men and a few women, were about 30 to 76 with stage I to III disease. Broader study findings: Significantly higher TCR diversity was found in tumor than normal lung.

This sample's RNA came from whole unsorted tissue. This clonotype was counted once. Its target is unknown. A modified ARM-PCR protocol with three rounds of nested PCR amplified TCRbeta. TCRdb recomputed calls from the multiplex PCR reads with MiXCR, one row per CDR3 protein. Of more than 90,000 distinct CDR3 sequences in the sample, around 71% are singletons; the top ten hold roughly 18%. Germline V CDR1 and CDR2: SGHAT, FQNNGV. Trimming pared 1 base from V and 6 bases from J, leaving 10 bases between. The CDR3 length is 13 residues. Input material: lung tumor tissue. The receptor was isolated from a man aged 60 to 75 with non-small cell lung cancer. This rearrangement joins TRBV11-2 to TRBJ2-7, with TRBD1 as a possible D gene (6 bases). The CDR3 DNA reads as TGTGCCAGCAGCTTAGCCTCAGGGGCCGAGCAGTACTTC. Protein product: CASSLASGAEQYF.